This TCR beta chain is drawn from a study of CD8 T cells in ankylosing spondylitis. Study-wide results and caveats: Seemingly characteristic of ankylosing spondylitis blood was a TCR beta motif consisting of roughly 8 highly homologous variants. According to the report, clones linked to the disease were significantly enriched in matched synovial fluid samples taken from ankylosing spondylitis patients.

TCRdb ran MiXCR on the 5' RACE reads and lists one entry per CDR3 protein. The sample has about 35,000 distinct CDR3 sequences, less than 4% seen once. V was pared by 4 bases and J by 0 bases, with 13 bases between. The germline CDR1 and CDR2 sequences are SGHVS and FQNEAQ. The CDR3 consists of 16 residues. This clonotype was detected ten times or more. Its antigen is unknown. Material for sequencing was blood, either unsorted or a sorted T cell fraction (not recorded which). The chain recombines TRBV7-8 with TRBJ1-5; tentative D call: TRBD1 (5 bases). The sequence came from a male donor with ankylosing spondylitis or in good health (not recorded which). This CDR3 reads CASSSGVGHSNQPQHF. CDR3 sequence (DNA): TGTGCCAGCAGCTCAGGTGTGGGGCATAGCAATCAGCCCCAGCATTTT.